This T cell receptor (beta chain) was recorded in a study of cytomegalovirus exposure and HLA in healthy donors. Study-level points and caveats: HLA restriction was apparent for most CMV-associated TCR beta chains in a later analysis. About 150 TCR beta chains were listed as cytomegalovirus-associated.

This clone was seen only once. Its antigen is currently unknown. This PCR relied on a set of 60 Vbeta primers and 13 Jbeta primers. Clones were read by immunoSEQ multiplex PCR, and TCRdb kept only the in-frame ones, dropping some. Of 150,000 to 200,000 clones listed, 79% are singletons. The CDR3 spans 16 residues. The germline V gene has CDR1 MGHDK and CDR2 SYGVNS. The V and J ends lost 4 bases and 7 bases, in that order; junction bases with no gene match: 6. This sequence originates from a woman in her 50s in good health and CMV-seronegative. The rearrangement links TRBV25-1 to TRBJ2-3; TRBD2 matches at 15 bases. Source material: PBMCs. The DNA for the CDR3 is TGTGCCAGCAGTGCGGGACTAGCGGGGGGTTCGAATACGCAGTATTTT. It yields the protein CASSAGLAGGSNTQYF.